This is a list of T cell receptor beta chains from one sample in a study of blood T cell repertoires in COVID-19. Method: immunoSEQ multiplex PCR; TCRdb's copy keeps in-frame clones and lacks some. The sample yields roughly 170,000 clones, approximately 84% seen once. The sequencing input was peripheral blood. Receptors were obtained from a human donor in a cohort sampled during active COVID-19. Both conserved end residues are part of each CDR3.

cdr3_aa,v_call,cdr3_length,j_call
CASSLDPRYDYGYTF,TRBV11-2,15,TRBJ1-2
CASRSPTSGEYNEQFF,TRBV12-2,16,TRBJ2-1
CASSSGHASRRF,TRBV5-4,12,TRBJ2-7
CASSSDSYEQYF,TRBV18,12,TRBJ2-7
CASSTGGGYRNSPLHF,TRBV7-9,16,TRBJ1-6
CASSMEWGQGNIQYF,TRBV5-1,15,TRBJ2-4
CASSSDYSDTQYF,TRBV7-2,13,TRBJ2-3
CAWSVRGTGGRDTQYF,TRBV30,16,TRBJ2-3
CASSYAGVDYEQYF,TRBV6-2/TRBV6-3,14,TRBJ2-7
CASGQGDTGELFF,TRBV12-5,13,TRBJ2-2
CASSLDPGQGSYEQYF,TRBV5-8,16,TRBJ2-7
CASSYSWGGENTEAFF,TRBV6-5,16,TRBJ1-1
CASSAMTGPFSGNTIYF,TRBV2,17,TRBJ1-3
CASSSGQDYEQYF,TRBV3-1/TRBV3-2,13,TRBJ2-7
CASLRVWGDIQYF,TRBV12-3/TRBV12-4,13,TRBJ2-4
CASSKIPGNVAYEQYF,TRBV27,16,TRBJ2-7
CASSFAGQEGYGYTF,TRBV7-9,15,TRBJ1-2
CASSYSGGTSTDTQYF,TRBV6-5,16,TRBJ2-3
CASSKKGSGSKYNSPLHF,TRBV21-1,18,TRBJ1-6
CASTKLGQASTGELFF,TRBV11-2,16,TRBJ2-2
CATAPDRDGEKLFF,TRBV27,14,TRBJ1-4
CASSLWADKGAYEQYF,TRBV5-1,16,TRBJ2-7
CASSPGTVRPQHF,TRBV7-2,13,TRBJ1-5